One sample yielded the 15 T cell receptor beta chains listed below, sequenced in a study of T cell repertoires in cytomegalovirus infection (dated by TCRdb to between 2018 and 2020). TCRdb shows the sequencer as Illumina HiSeq 1500. The public reads were reprocessed in TCRdb via fastp at Q25 and MiXCR, keeping in-frame beta chains. Each entry merges the rows of one CDR3 protein and shows their most common DNA and genes. In this sample the table shows 400,000 to 550,000 distinct CDR3 sequences, 10% to 12% of which occur a single time. Clones ranked in the top ten supply roughly a tenth of the sample. The specimen sequenced was PBMCs. The origin of the receptors is a human donor in good health (CMV status not recorded). Some clones in this sample may be carry-over from other donors' samples.

This clonotype was observed a few times. The chain links TRBV20-1 to TRBJ2-7; either TRBD1 or TRBD2 may supply D (6 bases each). CDR1 is DFQATT and CDR2 is SNEGSKA in the germline V gene (reference sequence). The CDR3 is 16 residues long. V gave up 1 base and J gave up 2 bases, with 18 bases separating them. CDR3 DNA: TGCAGTGCTAGAGGCAGCCAGTTTAGGGGGGCCTACGAGCAGTACTTC. Its protein is CSARGSQFRGAYEQYF.

The sample holds many counts of this clonotype. The V call is TRBV7-3, the J call TRBJ2-3; D remains unclear. Per the germline V gene, CDR1 is SGHTA and CDR2 is FQGTGA. This CDR3 contains 15 residues. The V and J ends lost 6 bases and 2 bases respectively, with 15 bases between them. CDR3 sequence (DNA): TGTGCCAGCAGTTCTGGTCTTGCCTTCACAGATACGCAGTATTTT. Its protein is CASSSGLAFTDTQYF.

As regards this clonotype: A much larger clone lies a single base off, so this may be a read error. The rearrangement uses TRBV20-1 and TRBJ2-5; D not certain. Between the trimmed V and J ends, which lost 8 bases and 5 bases, there was a span of 15 bases. The CDR3 runs 12 residues. Germline V lookup: CDR1 DFQATT, CDR2 SNEGSKA (reference sequence). CDR3 nucleotide sequence: TGCAGTATTCGGAGAGGAGTGGAGACCCAGTACTTC. This codes for CSIRRGVETQYF.

This clonotype was detected ten times or more. The genes are TRBV12-3 or TRBV12-4 and TRBJ1-2; D remains ambiguous. Trimming cost V 7 bases and J 6 bases, with 12 bases left between them. The length of the CDR3 is 12 residues. CDR3: CASTLGYDGYTF. The DNA for the CDR3 is TGTGCCAGCACCCTAGGGTACGATGGCTACACCTTC.

This clonotype was observed at least ten times. V usage is TRBV7-9 and J usage is TRBJ1-1, with D unresolved. V was trimmed by 4 bases and J by 3 bases, leaving 12 bases between them. Germline V lookup: CDR1 SEHNR, CDR2 FQNEAQ (reference sequence). CDR3 length: 14 amino acids. In nucleotides, the CDR3 is TGTGCCAGCAGCTCGGACGGTGATTACACTGAAGCTTTCTTT. Translated: CASSSDGDYTEAFF.

This clonotype was detected many times. V gene TRBV19 combines with J gene TRBJ2-5; no reliable D call. CDR1 and CDR2 (germline): LNHDA, SQIVND (reference sequence). The CDR3 runs 15 residues. V shed 3 bases and J shed 4 bases, with 15 bases lying between them. The CDR3 nucleotides are TGTGCCAGTAGTATGGGCAGGTTTGTTGGAGAGACCCAGTACTTC. Amino acid sequence: CASSMGRFVGETQYF.

Notes on this clonotype: A much larger clone is a single base away; this may be a read error. The rearrangement uses TRBV20-1 and TRBJ1-6, with 7 bases that match TRBD1. The CDR3 runs 16 residues. Germline V gives CDR1 DFQATT, CDR2 SNEGSKA (reference sequence). The V segment lost 3 bases and the J segment 8 bases; nucleotides outside the gene matches: 13. CDR3 protein: CSASSRDSSYDSPLHF. Written as DNA, the CDR3 is TGCAGTGCTAGTTCTCGGGACAGCTCTTATGATTCACCCCTCCACTTT.

This clonotype has a handful of counts. The genes are TRBV25-1 and TRBJ1-2; the D is unclear. Trimming removed 0 bases from V and 3 bases from J, with 5 bases in between. The CDR3 sequence is 13 residues long. The germline V gene encodes CDR1 MGHDK and CDR2 SYGVNS. The CDR3 here is CASSEYSDYGYTF. DNA of the CDR3: TGTGCCAGCAGTGAATACAGCGACTATGGCTACACCTTC.

This clonotype was picked up many times. The rearrangement links TRBV9 to TRBJ1-4, with D possibly being TRBD1 (5 bases). Trimming took 3 bases from V and 0 from J, leaving 12 bases between them. This CDR3 is built from 16 residues. CDR1 is SGDLS, CDR2 YYNGEE, per germline. CDR3 residues: CASSAGTAATNEKLFF. CDR3 bases: TGTGCCAGCAGCGCCGGGACCGCCGCAACTAATGAAAAACTGTTTTTT.

The genes are TRBV27 and TRBJ2-5, with TRBD1 matching over 8 bases. The CDR3 covers 14 residues. CDR1 is MNHEY, CDR2 SMNVEV, per germline (reference sequence). Germline trimming cut 4 bases from V and 3 bases from J; bases unmatched to any gene: 4. The CDR3 DNA reads TGTGCCAGCAGTTACGACAGGGGAGAAGAGACCCAGTACTTC. It specifies CASSYDRGEETQYF.

The table lists this clonotype with a few counts. This rearrangement joins TRBV18 to TRBJ1-3, with D perhaps matching TRBD1 (6 bases). The CDR3 spans 15 residues. CDR1 is KGHSH, CDR2 LQKENI, per germline. V lost 2 bases and J 0 bases, leaving 8 bases between the germline ends. This chain's CDR3 is CASSPGGRSGNTIYF. In DNA form, the CDR3 reads TGTGCCAGCTCACCAGGGGGCCGCTCTGGAAACACCATATATTTT.

This clonotype was found a few times. This chain links TRBV3-1 with TRBJ2-2, with 11 bases fitting TRBD2. This CDR3 has 18 residues. Looked up from germline, CDR1 is LGHDT and CDR2 is YNNKEL (reference sequence). V shed 4 bases, J shed 5 bases, and the junction held 12 bases outside the gene matches. CDR3 sequence: CASSPTRRLAGRTGELFF. CDR3 DNA: TGTGCCAGCAGCCCAACCCGACGACTAGCGGGACGAACCGGGGAGCTGTTTTTT.

V is TRBV20-1 and J is TRBJ1-2, with a weak D call TRBD1 (5 bases). The germline gives CDR1 DFQATT, CDR2 SNEGSKA (reference sequence). This CDR3 comprises 12 residues. V was shortened by 6 bases and J by 2 bases, with 10 bases between the two germline ends. In DNA, the CDR3 is TGCAGTGCCGGTGGGGGGAACTATGGCTACACCTTC. It yields the protein CSAGGGNYGYTF.

V gene TRBV30 combines with J gene TRBJ1-6; 8 bases are a match to TRBD1. The trim removed 1 base at V and 7 bases at J, leaving 0 bases unmatched. The CDR3 is 13 amino acids. The germline gives CDR1 GTSNPN, CDR2 SVGIG (reference sequence). The CDR3 loop is CAWSGDRNSPLHF. The CDR3 DNA reads TGTGCCTGGAGTGGGGACAGGAATTCACCCCTCCACTTT.

This clonotype was counted only a few times. The genes are TRBV9 and TRBJ2-6; D is unresolved. Trimming pared 0 bases from V and 3 bases from J, leaving 7 bases between. Germline V gene sequence: CDR1 SGDLS, CDR2 YYNGEE. The CDR3 is made up of 15 amino acids. The CDR3 coding sequence is TGTGCCAGCAGCGTAGATTCACGTGGGGCCAACGTCCTGACTTTC. The encoded protein is CASSVDSRGANVLTF.